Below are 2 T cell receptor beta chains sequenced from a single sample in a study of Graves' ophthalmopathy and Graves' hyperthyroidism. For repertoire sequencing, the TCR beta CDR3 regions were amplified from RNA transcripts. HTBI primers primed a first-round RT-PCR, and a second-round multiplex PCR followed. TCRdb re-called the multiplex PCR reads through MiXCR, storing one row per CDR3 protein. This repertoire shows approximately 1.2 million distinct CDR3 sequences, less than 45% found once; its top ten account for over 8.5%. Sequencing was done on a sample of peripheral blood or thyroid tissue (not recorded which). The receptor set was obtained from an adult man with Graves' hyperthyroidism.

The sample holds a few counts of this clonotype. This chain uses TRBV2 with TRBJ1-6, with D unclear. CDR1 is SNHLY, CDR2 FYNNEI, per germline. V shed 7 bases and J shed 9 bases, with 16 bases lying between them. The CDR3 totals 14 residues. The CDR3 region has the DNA TGTGCCAGCATCAATCCGACAATTTCTTCACCCCTCCACTTT. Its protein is CASINPTISSPLHF.

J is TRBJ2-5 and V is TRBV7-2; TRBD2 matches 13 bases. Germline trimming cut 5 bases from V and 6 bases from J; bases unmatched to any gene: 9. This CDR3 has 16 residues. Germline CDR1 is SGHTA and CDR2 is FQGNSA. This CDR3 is CASSPRTSGSRKTQYF. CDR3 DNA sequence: TGTGCCAGCAGCCCCCGGACTAGCGGGAGTCGGAAGACCCAGTACTTC.